This T cell receptor (beta chain) was sequenced for a study of CD8 T cells in Susac syndrome. V lost 3 bases to trimming and J lost 6 bases, with 15 bases between them. Germline V gene data show CDR1 as SGHAT and CDR2 as FQNNGV. This CDR3 has 14 residues. Random hexamers served to reverse transcribe roughly 0.45 to 1 ug RNA. Amplification of TCR beta CDR3 was carried out by immunoSEQ multiplex PCR, which covered 54 Vbeta and 13 Jbeta segments. Via MiXCR, TCRdb re-called the immunoSEQ multiplex PCR reads, giving one row per CDR3 protein. The top ten hold around 0.1% of the sample, which has roughly 200,000 distinct CDR3 sequences, about 93% seen once. The CD8+ and CD4+ T cells were isolated magnetically using a negative isolation approach, whereas the TEMRA cells were enriched by FACS.

The chain carries TRBV11-2 and TRBJ2-7; D tentatively reads TRBD1 or TRBD2 (6 bases each). The TCR comes from a human donor with Susac syndrome. Material for sequencing was CD4+ T cells from PBMCs. The CDR3 loop is CASSFTPGAGEQYF. The CDR3 DNA is TGTGCCAGCAGCTTTACACCGGGGGCGGGCGAGCAGTACTTC. Full variable domain (remainder filled in from reference TRBV11-2 and TRBJ2-7): EAGVAQSPRYKIIEKRQSVAFWCNPISGHATLYWYQQILGQGPKLLIQFQNNGVVDDSQLPKDRFSAERLKGVDSTLKIQPAKLEDSAVYLCASSFTPGAGEQYFGPGTRLTVT.